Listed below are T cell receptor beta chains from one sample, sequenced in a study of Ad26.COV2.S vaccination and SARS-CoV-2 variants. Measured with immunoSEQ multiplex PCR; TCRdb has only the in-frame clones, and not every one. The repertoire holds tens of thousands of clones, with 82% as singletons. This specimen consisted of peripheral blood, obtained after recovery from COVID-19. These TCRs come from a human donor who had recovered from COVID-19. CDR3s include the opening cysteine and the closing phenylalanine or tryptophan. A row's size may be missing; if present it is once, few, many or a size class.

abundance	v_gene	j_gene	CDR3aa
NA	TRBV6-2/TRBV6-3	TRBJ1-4	CASCPRGVLSNEKLFF
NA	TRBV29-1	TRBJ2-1	CSVVYGVNEQFF
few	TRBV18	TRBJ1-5	CASSPGQSRAQHF
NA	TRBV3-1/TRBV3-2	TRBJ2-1	CASSRQGQGNNEQFF
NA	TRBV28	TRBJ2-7	CASSSTSLEQYF
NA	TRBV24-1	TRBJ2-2	CATSDFPTRRSTGELFF
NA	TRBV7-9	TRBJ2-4	CASSHPYEYGKNIQYF
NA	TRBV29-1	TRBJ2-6	CSVFLGSGTSGANVLTF
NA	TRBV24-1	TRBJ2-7	CATSPTKEGPANEQYF
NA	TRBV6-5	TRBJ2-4	CASSLVQFGDIQYF